This T cell receptor beta chain was captured in a study of beta chain features in type 1 diabetes. Study-wide context: Across all samples, around 98 million sorted cells were examined.

CD4+ cells of the naive, central memory, regulatory and stem cell-like memory types were sorted via CD45RO/CCR7/CD25/CD127/CD95/CD27. This clone was recorded a few times. Reverse transcription of all isolated RNA meant that expressed TCRB transcripts were sequenced. The protocol was immunoSEQ multiplex PCR, while the TCRdb copy is restricted to in-frame clones and leaves out a portion. The sample lists roughly 140,000 clones; roughly 8% were seen once. This sequence was found in a man aged 18 to 35 in good health. The sequencing sample was made of central memory CD4+ T cells from blood.

In DNA, the CDR3 is TGTGCTAGTGGTTTGGGAGATAGCGGGGGGGCCAGTGAGACCCAGTACTTC. Its translation is CASGLGDSGGASETQYF. This chain uses TRBV12-5 with TRBJ2-5, with TRBD2 matching over 11 bases. Germline V gene data show CDR1 as LGHNT and CDR2 as FRNRAP. The CDR3 contains 17 residues. The junction had 9 bases not matched to a gene; V was cut back by 1 base and J by 5 bases.